Following are 24 T cell receptor beta chains from one sample sequenced in a study of cytomegalovirus exposure and HLA in healthy donors. In the PCR, 60 Vbeta and 13 Jbeta primers were used. Measured with immunoSEQ multiplex PCR; TCRdb has only the in-frame clones, and not every one. The table has roughly 80,000 clones, roughly 63% seen once. Sequencing was performed on PBMCs. The origin of the receptors is a man aged 30 to 45 in good health and CMV-seropositive.

The rearrangement links TRBV2 to TRBJ2-1; 8 nucleotides agree with TRBD2. CDR3 length equals 14 residues. The V gene end was trimmed by 4 bases and the J gene end by 12 bases; junction bases not matched to a gene: 11. In germline, CDR1 is SNHLY, CDR2 FYNNEI. The CDR3 coding sequence is TGTGCCAGCAGTGTAGCGGGACCCGGGGAGGGGCAGTTCTTC. Amino acids: CASSVAGPGEGQFF.

The rearrangement uses TRBV28 and TRBJ1-1; 10 nucleotides align to TRBD1. J was trimmed by 4 bases and V by 5 bases; bases with no gene match: 10. The CDR3 spans 16 residues. From germline, CDR1 is MDHEN and CDR2 SYDVKM. CDR3 coding DNA: TGTGCCAGCAGTGTCGGGACAGGGGTTGGTGGCACTGAAGCTTTCTTT. This sequence encodes CASSVGTGVGGTEAFF.

This clone has only a few counts. Here the CDR3 DNA reads TGTGCCAGCAGCTTAGATGGACAAAACACTGGCGGGAGGGCATACGAGCAGTACTTC. Translating gives CASSLDGQNTGGRAYEQYF. The V call is TRBV11-3, the J call TRBJ2-7; 9 positions agree with TRBD2. Germline values: CDR1 SGHNT, CDR2 YENEEA. The V and J ends lost 0 bases and 4 bases, in that order; junction bases with no gene match: 16. The CDR3 runs 19 residues.

This clone was counted between two and nine times. The rearrangement joins TRBV19 to TRBJ2-3; D is perhaps TRBD2 (5 bases). CDR3 length: 13 amino acids. V was cut by 3 bases and J by 3 bases, with 7 bases left in between. Germline-derived CDR1 and CDR2 are LNHDA and SQIVND (reference sequence). The CDR3 sequence is CASSIRRTDTQYF. DNA for the CDR3: TGTGCCAGTAGTATCCGGAGGACAGATACGCAGTATTTT.

The rearrangement uses TRBV4-2 and TRBJ2-5, with TRBD1 matching 9 bases. The closer fit of TRBJ2-7 to the DNA end suggests the J call may be wrong. Germline CDR1 and CDR2: LGHNA and YNFKEQ. This CDR3 contains 17 residues. CDR3 nucleotide sequence: TGTGCCAGCAGCCAGGCGACAGGGGGGACGAAAGCCTACGAGCAGTACTTC. Protein product: CASSQATGGTKAYEQYF.

This clone was seen a few times. The rearrangement joins TRBV2 to TRBJ2-7; TRBD2 agrees at 8 bases. The V gene's germline CDR1 is SNHLY and CDR2 FYNNEI. This CDR3 comprises 14 residues. Unmatched junction bases numbered 3, after V lost 3 bases and J lost 2 bases. The CDR3 sequence: CASSETSATYEQYF. In DNA, the CDR3 is TGTGCCAGCAGTGAGACTAGCGCGACCTACGAGCAGTACTTC.

V gene TRBV18 combines with J gene TRBJ2-7, with 10 bases matching TRBD2. The germline gives CDR1 KGHSH, CDR2 LQKENI. This CDR3 comprises 14 residues. Trimming removed 3 bases from V and 5 bases from J; junction bases left unmatched: 4. This CDR3 reads CASSPTSGMNEQYF. The CDR3 DNA reads TGTGCCAGCTCACCCACTAGCGGGATGAACGAGCAGTACTTC.

This clone came up a few times. The rearrangement links TRBV9 to TRBJ2-7, with D possibly matching TRBD2 (6 bases). Trimming removed 3 bases from V and 6 bases from J, with 13 bases in between. The CDR3 is 13 residues long. Per germline, CDR1 SGDLS and CDR2 YYNGEE. CDR3 loop: CASSAGVAGEQYF. CDR3 coding DNA: TGTGCCAGCAGCGCGGGAGTCGCTGGCGAGCAGTACTTC.

The chain has TRBV5-4 and TRBJ2-5; 9 nucleotides match TRBD1. The end of the DNA aligns better with TRBJ2-7, so the J call may be wrong. The CDR3 consists of 14 residues. Germline V gives CDR1 SGHNT, CDR2 YYREEE (reference sequence). The CDR3 sequence is CASSPGQGPYEQYF. Written as DNA, the CDR3 is TGTGCCAGCAGCCCAGGACAGGGGCCCTACGAGCAGTACTTC.

The chain is built from TRBV6-5 and TRBJ2-5; TRBD2 might be the D (5 bases). The V and J ends lost 4 bases and 5 bases respectively, with 14 bases between them. Germline V gene lookup returns CDR1 MNHEY and CDR2 SVGAGI. The CDR3 sequence is 14 residues long. Here the CDR3 reads CASSLARAEETQYF. CDR3 DNA: TGTGCCAGCAGTTTAGCGAGGGCCGAGGAGACCCAGTACTTC.

This clone has more than one count but fewer than ten. Other nucleotide sequences from this sample produce the same CDR3. The chain couples TRBV5-1 to TRBJ2-7; 7 nucleotides match TRBD1. In germline, CDR1 is SGHRS, CDR2 YFSETQ. The CDR3 is made up of 16 amino acids. Trimming cost V 6 bases and J 3 bases; bases outside gene matches: 15. The chain's CDR3 is CASTQGNRGVVYEQYF. In nucleotides, the CDR3 is TGCGCCAGCACGCAAGGGAACAGGGGAGTCGTCTACGAGCAGTACTTC.

The chain employs TRBV15 and TRBJ1-4; no firm D call. CDR1 and CDR2 (germline): LNHNV, YYDKDF (reference sequence). The CDR3 length is 17 residues. The V end was cut by 0 bases, the J end by 0 bases, with 11 bases between. The CDR3 sequence: CATSRDFPPTTNEKLFF. The CDR3 bases are TGTGCCACCAGCAGAGATTTCCCGCCTACAACTAATGAAAAACTGTTTTTT.

The rearrangement links TRBV2 to TRBJ2-1; D may be TRBD1 (6 bases). The germline V and J ends were trimmed by 10 bases and 8 bases, with 24 bases remaining between them. In germline, CDR1 is SNHLY, CDR2 FYNNEI. The CDR3 runs to 15 residues. The CDR3 loop reads CATPESDRRTDEQFF. CDR3 coding DNA: TGTGCCACCCCGGAGTCAGACAGGCGGACGGATGAGCAGTTCTTC. Full variable domain (missing parts from reference TRBV2 and TRBJ2-1): EPEVTQTPSHQVTQMGQEVILRCVPISNHLYFYWYRQILGQKVEFLVSFYNNEISEKSEIFDDQFSVERPDGSNFTLKIRSTKLEDSAMYFCATPESDRRTDEQFFGPGTRLTVL.

This clone was found a few times. The chain links TRBV6-6 to TRBJ2-5; TRBD1 agrees at 10 bases. V shed 0 bases, J shed 3 bases, and the junction held 4 bases outside the gene matches. The germline V gene encodes CDR1 MNHNY and CDR2 SVGAGI (reference sequence). The CDR3 runs 16 residues. The CDR3 DNA sequence: TGTGCCAGCAGTTACTCGGGACAGGGGTATGAAGAGACCCAGTACTTC. This translates into CASSYSGQGYEETQYF.

This clone has a single count. V usage is TRBV9 and J usage is TRBJ1-2; 7 positions agree with TRBD1. The CDR3 spans 16 residues. Unmatched junction bases numbered 12, after V lost 0 bases and J lost 7 bases. Germline V gene data show CDR1 as SGDLS and CDR2 as YYNGEE. CDR3: CASSVDPQGWRGGYTF. CDR3 DNA sequence: TGTGCCAGCAGCGTAGACCCACAGGGGTGGAGAGGTGGCTACACCTTC.

This clone was counted between two and nine times. The chain recombines TRBV28 with TRBJ1-6; D is perhaps TRBD1 (6 bases). The germline V and J ends were trimmed by 3 bases and 10 bases, with 13 bases remaining between them. The germline gives CDR1 MDHEN, CDR2 SYDVKM. The CDR3 has 14 residues. The CDR3 DNA follows: TGTGCCAGCAGTTTCGGTCGCACAGGGTCACCCCTCCACTTT. Encoded protein: CASSFGRTGSPLHF.

In its sample, this clone was seen a few times. The chain has TRBV27 and TRBJ2-7; 8 bases are a match to TRBD1. Trimming took 3 bases from V and 4 from J; bases not matched to a gene: 2. Germline V gene data show CDR1 as MNHEY and CDR2 as SMNVEV (reference sequence). This CDR3 contains 13 residues. This chain's CDR3 is CASSFGQGYEQYF. For the CDR3, the DNA is TGTGCCAGCAGTTTCGGACAGGGTTACGAGCAGTACTTC.

This clone was picked up a small number of times. The chain couples TRBV28 to TRBJ2-5, with D perhaps TRBD2 (6 bases). The CDR3 spans 14 residues. Germline V gene data show CDR1 as MDHEN and CDR2 as SYDVKM. V lost 2 bases, J lost 5 bases, and 12 bases lay in between. This CDR3 reads CASSLRREVETQYF. The CDR3 bases are TGTGCCAGCAGTTTACGCAGGGAGGTGGAGACCCAGTACTTC.

The V and J genes are TRBV18 and TRBJ2-3; D is uncertain. Trimming took off 2 bases at V and 2 bases at J, with 14 bases between the two ends. The CDR3 contains 16 residues. Looked up from germline, CDR1 is KGHSH and CDR2 is LQKENI. Here the CDR3 DNA reads TGTGCCAGCTCACCATCTTCCACAGAGCTCACAGATACGCAGTATTTT. This sequence encodes CASSPSSTELTDTQYF.

This chain uses TRBV18 with TRBJ1-1, with a tentative D call TRBD1 (5 bases). CDR3 length equals 15 residues. Per the germline V gene, CDR1 is KGHSH and CDR2 is LQKENI. V shed 3 bases and J shed 4 bases, with 15 bases lying between them. CDR3 in DNA: TGTGCCAGCTCACCGGCCGGGGGTGTAGGCACTGAAGCTTTCTTT. Its protein product is CASSPAGGVGTEAFF.

This clone was seen a single time. This chain joins TRBV11-2 and TRBJ2-5; no clear D. V gave up 3 bases and J gave up 2 bases, with 10 bases separating them. Germline V gene sequence: CDR1 SGHAT, CDR2 FQNNGV. The CDR3 consists of 14 residues. As DNA, the CDR3 is TGTGCCAGCAGCTTCGAAGCGTTACAAGAGACCCAGTACTTC. This sequence encodes CASSFEALQETQYF.

This chain connects TRBV9 to TRBJ1-1; D unresolved. V was trimmed by 0 bases and J by 4 bases, leaving 7 bases between them. The germline gives CDR1 SGDLS, CDR2 YYNGEE. The CDR3 is 13 amino acids. The CDR3 DNA follows: TGTGCCAGCAGCGTAGACGAGGGCACTGAAGCTTTCTTT. Its translation: CASSVDEGTEAFF.

The chain employs TRBV2 and TRBJ2-7, with TRBD1 identical over 8 bases. Germline V CDR1 and CDR2: SNHLY, FYNNEI. V gave up 3 bases and J gave up 8 bases; unmatched junction bases: 9. The CDR3 spans 14 residues. CDR3 DNA: TGTGCCAGCAGTGAGGGGACAGGATACGAGAAGCAGTACTTC. Translation: CASSEGTGYEKQYF. Together with reference TRBV2 and TRBJ2-7, the CDR3 gives the full variable domain: EPEVTQTPSHQVTQMGQEVILRCVPISNHLYFYWYRQILGQKVEFLVSFYNNEISEKSEIFDDQFSVERPDGSNFTLKIRSTKLEDSAMYFCASSEGTGYEKQYFGPGTRLTVT.

The gene calls are TRBV5-6 and TRBJ1-1, with D hard to call. There are 15 residues in the CDR3. Germline CDR1 is SGHDT and CDR2 is YYEEEE. The germline V and J ends were trimmed by 0 bases and 5 bases, with 14 bases remaining between them. For the CDR3, the DNA is TGTGCCAGCAGCTTGGGACTCGAAGGCTGGACTGAAGCTTTCTTT. This encodes CASSLGLEGWTEAFF. The variable domain in full, completed from reference TRBV5-6 and TRBJ1-1, reads DAGVTQSPTHLIKTRGQQVTLRCSPKSGHDTVSWYQQALGQGPQFIFQYYEEEERQRGNFPDRFSGHQFPNYSSELNVNALLLGDSALYLCASSLGLEGWTEAFFGQGTRLTVV.